The rows below give T cell receptor beta chains drawn from one sample of a study of blood T cells in healthy people across ages. TCRdb ran MiXCR on the 5' RACE reads and lists one entry per CDR3 protein. The repertoire consists of about 970,000 distinct CDR3 sequences, with about 53% occurring once and the leading ten covering about a fifth. The sequencing sample was made of blood. The source of these receptors is an older woman in good health. Both conserved end residues are part of each CDR3. Each record gives: V gene, clone size, J gene, CDR3 protein. A row's size may be missing; if present it is once, few, many or a size class.

v_gene: TRBV20-1; abundance: NA; j_gene: TRBJ2-1; CDR3aa: CSAPADRGYNEQFF
v_gene: TRBV5-6; abundance: few; j_gene: TRBJ2-7; CDR3aa: CASSYGSRYEQYF
v_gene: TRBV12-3/TRBV12-4; abundance: NA; j_gene: TRBJ2-2; CDR3aa: CASSSGGPGELFF
v_gene: TRBV7-9; abundance: NA; j_gene: TRBJ1-5; CDR3aa: CASSLGDRGGGQPQHF
v_gene: TRBV7-8; abundance: NA; j_gene: TRBJ1-2; CDR3aa: CASSLGLVSSYGYTF
v_gene: TRBV5-1; abundance: few; j_gene: NA; CDR3aa: CASSSHIVGGEQYF
v_gene: TRBV6-1; abundance: NA; j_gene: TRBJ2-6; CDR3aa: CASSEVLGIAWGSGANVLTF
v_gene: TRBV20-1; abundance: NA; j_gene: TRBJ2-7; CDR3aa: CSTRERLAGGSYEQYF
v_gene: TRBV7-9; abundance: NA; j_gene: TRBJ2-1; CDR3aa: CASSREKRGNEQFF
v_gene: TRBV4-2; abundance: NA; j_gene: TRBJ1-2; CDR3aa: CASSQGDRAGGYTF
v_gene: TRBV5-6; abundance: NA; j_gene: TRBJ2-5; CDR3aa: CASSQHGSGVGAETQYF
v_gene: TRBV28; abundance: NA; j_gene: TRBJ1-6; CDR3aa: CASGRNDSPLHF
v_gene: TRBV4-3; abundance: NA; j_gene: TRBJ1-2; CDR3aa: CASSPQGGYFGYTF
v_gene: TRBV7-8; abundance: NA; j_gene: TRBJ1-2; CDR3aa: CASSYRDRNYGYTF
v_gene: TRBV6-6; abundance: NA; j_gene: TRBJ2-3; CDR3aa: CASSYSQWREGTDTQYF
v_gene: TRBV7-9; abundance: few; j_gene: TRBJ1-1; CDR3aa: CASSLSQGITEAFF
v_gene: TRBV14; abundance: NA; j_gene: TRBJ2-2; CDR3aa: CASSPRTLGIGAGELFF
v_gene: TRBV6-5; abundance: NA; j_gene: TRBJ2-5; CDR3aa: CASTEGVLETQYF
v_gene: TRBV29-1; abundance: NA; j_gene: TRBJ2-1; CDR3aa: CSIGGGANEQFF
v_gene: TRBV12-3/TRBV12-4; abundance: NA; j_gene: TRBJ2-5; CDR3aa: CASSSYGASGTDQETQYF
v_gene: TRBV27; abundance: NA; j_gene: TRBJ2-3; CDR3aa: CASSIFSGNTQYF
v_gene: TRBV6-6; abundance: NA; j_gene: TRBJ2-1; CDR3aa: CASRNGQEGHEQFF
v_gene: TRBV27; abundance: few; j_gene: TRBJ2-7; CDR3aa: CASSLRTGATYEQYF
v_gene: TRBV5-1; abundance: NA; j_gene: TRBJ1-1; CDR3aa: CASSLRHPNTEAFF
v_gene: TRBV7-9; abundance: NA; j_gene: TRBJ1-4; CDR3aa: CASSPPGQGDEKLFF
v_gene: TRBV3-1; abundance: few; j_gene: TRBJ2-5; CDR3aa: CASSPGLLGAQETQYF
v_gene: TRBV4-1; abundance: few; j_gene: TRBJ1-2; CDR3aa: CASSQGRDRVNGYTF
v_gene: TRBV6-4; abundance: NA; j_gene: TRBJ2-1; CDR3aa: CASSNSGRETQFF
v_gene: TRBV5-1; abundance: NA; j_gene: TRBJ1-1; CDR3aa: CASSWFGELGTEAFF